Listed below are T cell receptor beta chains from one sample, sequenced in a study of blood T cell repertoires in COVID-19. Produced via immunoSEQ multiplex PCR; TCRdb's table is partial and in-frame only. The table includes over 110,000 clones, 80% detected once. The sample comprised peripheral blood. The origin of the receptors is a man between 65 and 80 years old who had recovered from COVID-19. Each CDR3 is given with its conserved first and last residue. A D gene is named only where the DNA matches it firmly. Size is stated for part of the rows, as once, few or many counts, or as a class when the clone is expanded.

v_call: TRBV19
j_call: TRBJ1-4
cdr3_length: 14
clone_size: many
d_call: TRBD1
cdr3_nt: TGTGCCAGTCAGCCCGGGACAGCTAATGAAAAACTGTTTTTT
cdr3_aa: CASQPGTANEKLFF

v_call: TRBV6-5
j_call: TRBJ1-6
cdr3_length: 16
clone_size: NA
d_call: NA
cdr3_nt: TGTGCCAGCAGTTACGGGGGGTTGCCCTATAATTCACCCCTCCACTTT
cdr3_aa: CASSYGGLPYNSPLHF

v_call: TRBV20-1
j_call: TRBJ2-3
cdr3_length: 17
clone_size: NA
d_call: TRBD2
cdr3_nt: TGCAGTGCTAGTGCTACTAGCGGGAGGTCTTTCACAGATACGCAGTATTTT
cdr3_aa: CSASATSGRSFTDTQYF

v_call: TRBV2
j_call: TRBJ2-1
cdr3_length: 12
clone_size: NA
d_call: NA
cdr3_nt: TGTGCCAGCAGTTCCCAGGGGTCTGAGCAGTTCTTC
cdr3_aa: CASSSQGSEQFF

v_call: TRBV24-1
j_call: TRBJ2-1
cdr3_length: 15
clone_size: NA
d_call: TRBD2
cdr3_nt: TGTGCCACCAGTGATTCCACCGGACTAGTTAATGAGCAGTTCTTC
cdr3_aa: CATSDSTGLVNEQFF

v_call: TRBV27
j_call: TRBJ2-1
cdr3_length: 16
clone_size: once
d_call: TRBD2
cdr3_nt: TGTGCCAGCAGTTCCTTAGCGGGAGAAACCTACAATGAGCAGTTCTTC
cdr3_aa: CASSSLAGETYNEQFF

v_call: TRBV10-3
j_call: TRBJ1-2
cdr3_length: 16
clone_size: many
d_call: NA
cdr3_nt: TGTGCCATCACCGGGGGGGCAGGGGAGTCAAACTATGGCTACACCTTC
cdr3_aa: CAITGGAGESNYGYTF

v_call: TRBV7-9
j_call: TRBJ1-1
cdr3_length: 12
clone_size: once
d_call: TRBD1
cdr3_nt: TGTGCCAGCAGCTTACAGGACAGGGAAACTTTCTTT
cdr3_aa: CASSLQDRETFF

v_call: TRBV19
j_call: TRBJ2-1
cdr3_length: 13
clone_size: NA
d_call: TRBD2
cdr3_nt: TGTGCCAGTCTAGCGGGAGGGCCGGGGGCTCAGTTCTTC
cdr3_aa: CASLAGGPGAQFF

v_call: TRBV4-1
j_call: TRBJ1-2
cdr3_length: 14
clone_size: once
d_call: NA
cdr3_nt: TGCGCCAGCAGCCAAGAAGGAGGGAACTATGGCTACACCTTC
cdr3_aa: CASSQEGGNYGYTF

v_call: TRBV20-1
j_call: TRBJ1-1
cdr3_length: 11
clone_size: NA
d_call: NA
cdr3_nt: TGCAGTGCGCCCTATTACACTGAAGCTTTCTTT
cdr3_aa: CSAPYYTEAFF

v_call: TRBV7-9
j_call: TRBJ2-1
cdr3_length: 11
clone_size: NA
d_call: NA
cdr3_nt: TGTGCCAGCAGCCCAGACAATGAGCAGTTCTTC
cdr3_aa: CASSPDNEQFF

v_call: TRBV5-1
j_call: TRBJ2-1
cdr3_length: 15
clone_size: NA
d_call: TRBD1
cdr3_nt: TGCGCCAGCAGCTTGGGGGGGACAGTTTACAATGAGCAGTTCTTC
cdr3_aa: CASSLGGTVYNEQFF

v_call: TRBV5-6
j_call: TRBJ1-2
cdr3_length: 11
clone_size: few
d_call: NA
cdr3_nt: TGTGCCAGCAGCACCGGGTATGGCTACACCTTC
cdr3_aa: CASSTGYGYTF

v_call: TRBV27
j_call: TRBJ2-7
cdr3_length: 13
clone_size: NA
d_call: NA
cdr3_nt: TGTGCCAGCAGTTTTATGCAGGGCTACGAGCAGTACTTC
cdr3_aa: CASSFMQGYEQYF

v_call: TRBV6-1
j_call: TRBJ2-3
cdr3_length: 15
clone_size: NA
d_call: TRBD1
cdr3_nt: TGTGCCAGCAGTGATTGGGACAGGGGGACAGATACGCAGTATTTT
cdr3_aa: CASSDWDRGTDTQYF

v_call: TRBV19
j_call: TRBJ2-7
cdr3_length: 16
clone_size: NA
d_call: NA
cdr3_nt: TGTGCCAGTAGTAAGACGGGACTGCTAGGTAGGTACGAGCAGTACTTC
cdr3_aa: CASSKTGLLGRYEQYF

v_call: TRBV24-1
j_call: TRBJ2-3
cdr3_length: 15
clone_size: NA
d_call: NA
cdr3_nt: TGTGCCACCAGTGATTCGGGGAGGGGGTCGGATACGCAGTATTTT
cdr3_aa: CATSDSGRGSDTQYF

v_call: TRBV6-5
j_call: TRBJ1-2
cdr3_length: 15
clone_size: NA
d_call: TRBD1
cdr3_nt: TGTGCCAGCAGTTATTTGGGGGACAGCGAGAATGGCTACACCTTC
cdr3_aa: CASSYLGDSENGYTF

v_call: TRBV24-1
j_call: TRBJ2-7
cdr3_length: 17
clone_size: NA
d_call: NA
cdr3_nt: TGTGCCACCAGCCTCCCAATCGGGTTTAGCGATAGTTACGAGCAGTACTTC
cdr3_aa: CATSLPIGFSDSYEQYF

v_call: TRBV30
j_call: TRBJ1-5
cdr3_length: 14
clone_size: NA
d_call: NA
cdr3_nt: TGTGCCTGGAGTGGAATCAGGGGAAATCAGCCCCAGCATTTT
cdr3_aa: CAWSGIRGNQPQHF

v_call: TRBV19
j_call: TRBJ2-1
cdr3_length: 14
clone_size: NA
d_call: TRBD2
cdr3_nt: TGTGCCAGTAGTCGGGAGGGCCCCTACAATGAGCAGTTCTTC
cdr3_aa: CASSREGPYNEQFF

v_call: TRBV3-1/TRBV3-2
j_call: TRBJ2-3
cdr3_length: 16
clone_size: NA
d_call: TRBD2
cdr3_nt: TGTGCCAGCAGCCCAGCCCCCGGGACTAGCTTCGATACGCAGTATTTT
cdr3_aa: CASSPAPGTSFDTQYF

v_call: TRBV5-1
j_call: TRBJ2-6
cdr3_length: 17
clone_size: NA
d_call: TRBD1
cdr3_nt: TGCGCCAGCAGCTTGCTGTCAGGGGGCGCTGGGGCCAACGTCCTGACTTTC
cdr3_aa: CASSLLSGGAGANVLTF

v_call: TRBV27
j_call: TRBJ2-7
cdr3_length: 15
clone_size: NA
d_call: TRBD1
cdr3_nt: TGTGCCAGCAGTCTTAGAGGGACAGGGGGCTGGGAGCAGTACTTC
cdr3_aa: CASSLRGTGGWEQYF

v_call: TRBV12-3/TRBV12-4
j_call: TRBJ1-2
cdr3_length: 13
clone_size: NA
d_call: NA
cdr3_nt: TGTGCCAGCAGTTTTAGCAGCTTCTATGGCTACACCTTC
cdr3_aa: CASSFSSFYGYTF

v_call: TRBV7-2
j_call: TRBJ2-7
cdr3_length: 15
clone_size: NA
d_call: TRBD2
cdr3_nt: TGTGCCAGCAGCTTTAGCGGGAAGAGCTCCTACGAGCAGTACTTC
cdr3_aa: CASSFSGKSSYEQYF